This note documents a single T cell receptor (beta chain) sequence. No antigen is known for it. The data stem from a study of CXCR3-negative and CXCR3-positive naive CD8 T cells. Study-wide results and limits: Memory CD8+ T cell repertoires were far less diverse than both naive subsets.

The method, 5' RACE with UMI labels, was used to prepare the TRB cDNA libraries. For each CDR3 protein, TCRdb gives one entry from its re-call of the 5' RACE reads, without DNA. Here the sample table reports approximately 74,000 distinct CDR3 sequences. Germline V gene sequence: CDR1 ENHRY, CDR2 SYGVKD. The CDR3 consists of 13 residues. The sequenced sample was naive CXCR3- CD8+ T cells from blood. Subset reported: CD45RO-CCR7+CD27+CD95- naive CD8+ T cells lacking CXCR3 (TNR3-). The chain couples TRBV10-3 to TRBJ2-3; absent DNA, TCRdb's TRBD2 call cannot be checked. This receptor was identified in a human donor in good health. Some clones in this sample may be carry-over from other donors' samples. CDR3 residues: CAILRGGTDTQYF.